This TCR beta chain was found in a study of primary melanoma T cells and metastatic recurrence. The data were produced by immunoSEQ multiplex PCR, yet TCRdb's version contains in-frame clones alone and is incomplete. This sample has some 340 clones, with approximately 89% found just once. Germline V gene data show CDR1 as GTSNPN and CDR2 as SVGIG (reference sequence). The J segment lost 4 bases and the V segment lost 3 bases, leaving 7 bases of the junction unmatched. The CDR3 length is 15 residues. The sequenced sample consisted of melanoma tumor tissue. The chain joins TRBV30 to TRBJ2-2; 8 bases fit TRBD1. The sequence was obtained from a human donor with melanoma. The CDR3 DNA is TGTGCCTGGAGCGACAGGGGCTCTTCCACCGGGGAGCTGTTTTTT. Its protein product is CAWSDRGSSTGELFF.